The 10 T cell receptor beta chains given below trace back to one sample, sequenced in a study of blood T cells in healthy people across ages (dated by TCRdb to 2015 to 2017). The method behind the library was 5' RACE. The sample was run on an Illumina HiSeq 2500. A second PCR of roughly 7 to 11 cycles was performed with a sample-barcoded 5' primer and a J-beta primer mix. Using fastp trimming at Q25 and MiXCR clonotype assembly, TCRdb reanalyzed the public sequencing data and kept in-frame beta chains. Duplicate CDR3 protein sequences are folded into a single record with the most common DNA and genes. Counted in this sample were roughly 1,800,000 distinct CDR3 sequences; 40% to 55% of them appeared once. The ten largest account for less than 2.5% of the sample. The source material was blood. The receptors come from a woman aged 40 to 55 in good health.

This clonotype has just one count. The chain uses TRBV27 and TRBJ2-3, with 9 bases matching TRBD1. From germline, CDR1 is MNHEY and CDR2 SMNVEV (reference sequence). The CDR3 totals 16 residues. V shed 4 bases, J shed 0 bases, and the junction held 5 bases outside the gene matches. The CDR3 coding sequence is TGTGCCAGCAGTTACTACAGGGGGCTAAGCACAGATACGCAGTATTTT. Translated, it gives CASSYYRGLSTDTQYF.

This clonotype occurred a few times. V and J are TRBV6-5 and TRBJ2-1, with 10 bases matching TRBD2. Germline assignment: CDR1 MNHEY and CDR2 SVGAGI. This CDR3 comprises 16 residues. V gave up 4 bases and J gave up 6 bases; unmatched junction bases: 9. The CDR3 protein is CASSSRGSGGANEQFF. The CDR3 region has the DNA TGTGCCAGCAGTTCCCGGGGGAGCGGGGGGGCCAATGAGCAGTTCTTC.

The rearrangement joins TRBV11-3 to TRBJ2-7; TRBD2 matches at 15 bases. Unmatched junction bases numbered 4, after V lost 1 base and J lost 6 bases. CDR1 and CDR2 from the germline V gene are SGHNT and YENEEA. There are 16 residues in the CDR3. CDR3 DNA: TGTGCCAGCAGCTTAGTGGGACTAGCGGGGGGCGGCGAGCAGTACTTC. This encodes CASSLVGLAGGGEQYF.

The chain uses TRBV27 and TRBJ1-6; 7 bases match TRBD1. Trimming cost V 5 bases and J 0 bases; bases outside gene matches: 7. The CDR3 is 17 amino acids. Germline CDR1 and CDR2: MNHEY and SMNVEV (reference sequence). The CDR3 DNA sequence: TGTGCCAGCAGTCTCCCACAGGGGAGCTCCTATAATTCACCCCTCCACTTT. It encodes CASSLPQGSSYNSPLHF.

The chain is built from TRBV15 and TRBJ1-5, with D maybe TRBD1 (6 bases). Per the germline V gene, CDR1 is LNHNV and CDR2 is YYDKDF (reference sequence). The CDR3 is 15 residues long. V was pared by 0 bases and J by 7 bases, with 13 bases between. CDR3 sequence reads: CATSRDPQGIQPQHF. The DNA of the CDR3 is TGTGCCACCAGCAGAGATCCGCAGGGGATCCAGCCCCAGCATTTT.

The sample holds a few counts of this clonotype. This chain connects TRBV4-3 to TRBJ1-2; no clear D. The V end lost 2 bases, the J end lost 2 bases, and 18 bases lay between the germline ends. CDR3 length: 17 residues. The germline CDR1 and CDR2 sequences are LGHNA and YSLEER. CDR3 protein: CASSQKPGVKGNYGYTF. Written as DNA, the CDR3 is TGCGCCAGCAGCCAAAAGCCCGGGGTAAAAGGGAACTATGGCTACACCTTC.

The chain has TRBV2 and TRBJ1-2, with 11 bases fitting TRBD1. Germline CDR1 reads SNHLY; CDR2 reads FYNNEI. The CDR3 consists of 15 residues. V was clipped by 6 bases and J by 2 bases; unmatched bases: 5. CDR3 sequence: CASRTGTGGNYGYTF. The CDR3 nucleotides are TGTGCCAGCAGAACCGGGACAGGGGGGAACTATGGCTACACCTTC.

As concerns this clonotype: A read error may produce the germline difference seen at one junction end. The rearrangement links TRBV6-2 or TRBV6-3 to TRBJ2-1; 8 nucleotides line up with TRBD2. Germline assignment: CDR1 MNHEY and CDR2 SVGEGT. The CDR3 is 16 residues long. The CDR3 DNA is TGTGCCAGCAGTTCTCTCGGGGGGGCGAGATACAATGAACAGTTCTTC. Amino acid sequence: CASSSLGGARYNEQFF.

The chain combines TRBV20-1 with TRBJ2-3, with D unresolved. Germline assignment: CDR1 DFQATT and CDR2 SNEGSKA (reference sequence). The CDR3 loop spans 12 amino acids. The V end lost 3 bases, the J end lost 4 bases, and 8 bases lay between the germline ends. The CDR3, as DNA: TGCAGTGCTAGCCGACCCCCAGATACGCAGTATTTT. Its translation: CSASRPPDTQYF.

This clonotype was seen only a few times. The chain uses TRBV7-2 and TRBJ2-5, with 7 bases fitting TRBD2. Germline V gene lookup returns CDR1 SGHTA and CDR2 FQGNSA. CDR3 length: 16 amino acids. Losses at the gene ends were 1 base for V and 0 bases for J; bases not matched to a gene: 5. The CDR3 DNA is TGTGCCAGCAGCTTAGAGGTGGGGGGGTACCAAGAGACCCAGTACTTC. It yields the protein CASSLEVGGYQETQYF.